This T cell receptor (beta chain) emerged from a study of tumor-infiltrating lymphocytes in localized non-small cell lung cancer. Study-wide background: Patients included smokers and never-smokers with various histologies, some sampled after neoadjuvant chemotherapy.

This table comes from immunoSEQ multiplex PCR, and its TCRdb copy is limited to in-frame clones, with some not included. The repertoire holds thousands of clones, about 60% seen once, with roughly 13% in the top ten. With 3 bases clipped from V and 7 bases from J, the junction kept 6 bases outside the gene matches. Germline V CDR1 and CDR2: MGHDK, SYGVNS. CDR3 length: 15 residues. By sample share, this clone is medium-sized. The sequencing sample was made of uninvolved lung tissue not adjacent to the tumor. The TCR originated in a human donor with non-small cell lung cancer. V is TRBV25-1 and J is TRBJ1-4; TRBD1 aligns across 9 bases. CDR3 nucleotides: TGTGCCAGCAGTGATCCACAGGGGGCTGGTGAAAAACTGTTTTTT. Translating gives CASSDPQGAGEKLFF. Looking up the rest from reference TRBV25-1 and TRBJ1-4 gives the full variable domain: EADIYQTPRYLVIGTGKKITLECSQTMGHDKMYWYQQDPGMELHLIHYSYGVNSTEKGDLSSESTVSRIRTEHFPLTLESARPSHTSQYLCASSDPQGAGEKLFFGSGTQLSVL.